This TCR beta chain is drawn from a study of breast tumors, draining lymph nodes, adjacent tissues (dated by TCRdb to about 2016). Some background on the complete study: Breast cancer patients provided tumor, adjacent nontumor tissue and axillary lymph nodes, and the study compared the TCR beta repertoires across these three sources. In human breast cancer, the study set out to assess how tumor, surrounding tissue and draining lymph node repertoires relate to one another and whether T cells might be exchanged between them. The paper's findings and limits, for the study overall: Tumors showed preferential V and J gene usage, and their T-cell repertoire diversity fell below that of lymph nodes yet above that of nontumor tissue. Tumor and nontumor tissue repertoires were significantly more similar in luminal-like than in basal-like breast cancer. The study presented the conclusion that tumor T cells originate in lymph nodes as consistent with a hypothesis, not as something directly demonstrated. The data were considered consistent with most tumor T cells being derived from the lymph node and subsequently expanding within tumor tissue.

Sequencing was performed on an Illumina HiSeq 2000. Multiplex PCR amplification was used to build the TCR beta chain libraries. High-throughput sequencing was used to analyze the amplified TCR beta chain products. The raw public data were reprocessed by TCRdb itself: fastp quality trimming at Q25, MiXCR clonotype calling, in-frame beta chains only. Rows are unified per CDR3 protein, each entry keeping the most common DNA and genes. This sample gives around 230,000 distinct CDR3 sequences in total; around 34% of them show up just once. Approximately 3.5% of the sample rests with the top ten. Compared with germline, V lacks 3 bases and J lacks 4 bases; bases without a gene match: 10. The CDR3 numbers 16 residues from cysteine through phenylalanine. The entry retains the CDR3 DNA only, 48 bases that are in frame from base 1. Details on this clonotype: Its antigen target is currently unknown. It has no much larger one-base neighbor in the sample; base qualities were not kept.

The axillary draining lymph nodes of breast cancer patients were the source of the lymph node samples. The chain uses TRBV12-3 or TRBV12-4 and TRBJ2-7, with 9 bases matching TRBD1. The TCR sequence derives from a female donor with breast cancer. Some clones in this sample may be carry-over from other donors' samples. Sample: axillary lymph node tissue. The nucleotide sequence reads TGTGCCAGCAGTTTCAGGGGACAGGGCTCGTTATACGAGCAGTACTTC. Translation gives CASSFRGQGSLYEQYF.